Presented here are 26 T cell receptor beta chains from one specimen sequenced in a study of shared clonotypes between healthy human individuals. Assay: immunoSEQ multiplex PCR; the TCRdb copy retains only in-frame clones and omits some. The sample has fewer than 400,000 clones, around 72% seen once; the top ten hold approximately 10%. The specimen was memory CD4+ T cells sorted from blood. Subset in this sample: CD45RA-negative fraction. These receptors originate from a man aged 25 to 45 in good health.

This clone has a handful of counts. V gene TRBV5-6 combines with J gene TRBJ2-3; TRBD2 agrees at 8 bases. The germline CDR1 and CDR2 sequences are SGHDT and YYEEEE. The CDR3 covers 16 residues. V lost 5 bases to trimming and J lost 2 bases; unmatched junction nucleotides: 10. CDR3 sequence reads: CASRTGGPSATDTQYF. The CDR3 DNA reads as TGTGCCAGCAGAACGGGAGGGCCATCAGCCACAGATACGCAGTATTTT.

In nucleotides, the CDR3 is TGTGCCAGCACCCCAGAAATATCCTACGAGCAGTACTTC. Protein: CASTPEISYEQYF. The chain recombines TRBV6-6 with TRBJ2-7, with no clear D. The germline CDR1 and CDR2 sequences are MNHNY and SVGAGI (reference sequence). The CDR3 length is 13 residues. V lost 7 bases, J lost 1 base, and 11 bases lay in between.

The chain recombines TRBV29-1 with TRBJ2-4; D is perhaps TRBD1 (6 bases). Germline CDR1 is SQVTM and CDR2 is ANQGSEA. CDR3 length: 12 amino acids. V lost 6 bases and J 5 bases, leaving 11 bases between the germline ends. This CDR3 reads CSVGPGENIQYF. For the CDR3, the DNA is TGCAGCGTGGGCCCAGGGGAAAACATTCAGTACTTC.

The sample holds one count of this clone. The V gene is TRBV27, the J gene TRBJ2-7; D is uncertain. This CDR3 contains 14 residues. V was pared by 6 bases and J by 2 bases, with 14 bases between. CDR1 is MNHEY, CDR2 SMNVEV, per germline (reference sequence). DNA of the CDR3: TGTGCCAGCAGCCCATCTATTGGTCCCTACGAGCAGTACTTC. Its translation is CASSPSIGPYEQYF.

This clone was picked up many times. The junction departs from the called germline gene at one end, perhaps through a read error. The rearrangement uses TRBV7-2 and TRBJ1-5, with a possible D match to TRBD1 (5 bases). Per germline, CDR1 SGHTA and CDR2 FQGNSA. The CDR3 runs to 15 residues. This CDR3 reads CASSLGARENQPQHF. The CDR3 DNA sequence: TGTGCCAGCAGTTTAGGGGCCAGGGAGAATCAGCCCCAGCATTTT.

This clone came up a few times. V usage is TRBV2 and J usage is TRBJ2-3; D possibly corresponds to TRBD1 (6 bases). Trimming removed 8 bases at V and 2 bases at J, with 14 bases between. The CDR3 totals 14 residues. The germline V gene encodes CDR1 SNHLY and CDR2 FYNNEI. The chain's CDR3 is CASFGGSFTDTQYF. CDR3 DNA sequence: TGTGCCAGCTTTGGGGGCTCTTTCACAGATACGCAGTATTTT.

The chain carries TRBV6-1 and TRBJ1-1; D is uncertain. The CDR3 length is 13 residues. The germline gives CDR1 MNHNS, CDR2 SASEGT. V lost 4 bases and J 4 bases, leaving 10 bases between the germline ends. As DNA, the CDR3 is TGTGCCAGCAGTGGGCGGCTGCTCACTGAAGCTTTCTTT. It translates to CASSGRLLTEAFF.

This clone occurred many times. Other DNA variants within this sample encode the same CDR3. The chain combines TRBV6-6 with TRBJ2-7; possibly TRBD2 for D (5 bases). Germline assignment: CDR1 MNHNY and CDR2 SVGAGI (reference sequence). V gave up 0 bases and J gave up 3 bases, with 12 bases separating them. There are 15 residues in the CDR3. The CDR3 region has the DNA TGTGCCAGCAGTTACTCCGGCCAGGCGGGCTACGAGCAGTACTTC. Amino acid sequence: CASSYSGQAGYEQYF.

This chain uses TRBV4-2 with TRBJ2-3, with D unclear. This CDR3 region has 15 residues. Trimming left V 4 bases short and J 4 bases short, with 15 bases between. The V gene's germline CDR1 is LGHNA and CDR2 YNFKEQ. CDR3 residues: CASSPNARGSDTQYF. CDR3 DNA sequence: TGTGCCAGCAGCCCGAATGCCCGCGGTTCAGATACGCAGTATTTT.

The rearrangement links TRBV2 to TRBJ2-7; TRBD1 is a possible D gene (6 bases). The germline V gene has CDR1 SNHLY and CDR2 FYNNEI. CDR3 length equals 12 residues. The V end lost 7 bases, the J end lost 3 bases, and 10 bases lay between the germline ends. The CDR3 here is CASTGADYEQYF. In DNA, the CDR3 is TGTGCCAGCACAGGGGCCGACTACGAGCAGTACTTC.

The rearrangement links TRBV25-1 to TRBJ2-3; D may correspond to TRBD1 or TRBD2 (5 bases each). There are 18 residues in the CDR3. Germline assignment: CDR1 MGHDK and CDR2 SYGVNS. Trimming left V 4 bases short and J 5 bases short, with 25 bases between. DNA for the CDR3: TGTGCCAGCAGTGGATCGCCGCCACGGGACCAAAGAGGAGATACGCAGTATTTT. Translating it yields CASSGSPPRDQRGDTQYF.

This clone has ten or more counts. The chain combines TRBV5-4 with TRBJ2-7, with 11 bases identical to TRBD2. The trim removed 1 base at V and 7 bases at J, leaving 7 bases unmatched. From germline, CDR1 is SGHNT and CDR2 YYREEE (reference sequence). This CDR3 is built from 15 residues. In DNA form, the CDR3 reads TGTGCCAGCAGCTTGAAACTAGCGGGAGCGGAGGAGCAGTACTTC. Protein product: CASSLKLAGAEEQYF.

The CDR3 sequence is CASSSAGLASTDTQYF. The CDR3 DNA reads TGTGCCAGCAGCTCCGCGGGACTAGCCAGCACAGATACGCAGTATTTT. This chain joins TRBV5-4 and TRBJ2-3; the match to TRBD2 covers 9 bases. V was clipped by 3 bases and J by 0 bases; unmatched bases: 5. Germline V gene lookup returns CDR1 SGHNT and CDR2 YYREEE (reference sequence). The CDR3 loop spans 16 amino acids.

CDR3: CASSFWAFYNEQFF. The CDR3 DNA reads TGTGCCAGCAGCTTTTGGGCTTTCTACAATGAGCAGTTCTTC. V gene TRBV5-6 combines with J gene TRBJ2-1; D is unclear. CDR3 length: 14 residues. V was clipped by 2 bases and J by 3 bases, with 9 bases between them. Germline assignment: CDR1 SGHDT and CDR2 YYEEEE.

The chain links TRBV4-1 to TRBJ1-2, with TRBD1 matching 7 bases. This CDR3 spans 17 amino acids. Germline CDR1 and CDR2: MGHRA and YSYEKL. V lost 4 bases and J lost 4; bases outside the gene matches: 15. Here the CDR3 DNA reads TGCGCCAGCAGCCTAGAAATAGGACAGGTGGTTACCTATGGCTACACCTTC. Amino acid sequence: CASSLEIGQVVTYGYTF.

The CDR3 loop is CASSARRGNQPQHF. The DNA for the CDR3 is TGTGCCAGCAGCGCGCGGCGGGGCAATCAGCCCCAGCATTTT. V gene TRBV7-2 combines with J gene TRBJ1-5; unclear D gene. The CDR3 consists of 14 residues. CDR1 SGHTA and CDR2 FQGNSA come from the germline V gene. The germline V and J ends were trimmed by 5 bases and 2 bases, with 10 bases remaining between them.

This clone was recorded once. The chain has TRBV6-6 and TRBJ2-5; D is unresolved. With 3 bases removed from V and 5 bases from J, the gap between germline ends came to 10 bases. Germline CDR1 MNHNY, CDR2 SVGAGI (reference sequence). The CDR3 extends over 13 amino acids. The CDR3 sequence is CASSYFSFETQYF. The CDR3 region has the DNA TGTGCCAGCAGTTATTTCTCTTTTGAGACCCAGTACTTC.

The chain has TRBV19 and TRBJ2-1; 9 bases align to TRBD2. Trimming cost V 3 bases and J 9 bases; bases outside gene matches: 15. CDR1 LNHDA and CDR2 SQIVND come from the germline V gene (reference sequence). The CDR3 has 17 residues. The CDR3 here is CASSISRVAGVPGEQFF. DNA for the CDR3: TGTGCCAGTAGTATTTCGAGAGTAGCGGGAGTTCCGGGTGAGCAGTTCTTC.

The genes are TRBV5-1 and TRBJ1-1, with D possibly TRBD1 on 6 matching bases. CDR3 length: 15 residues. Trimming stripped 2 bases from V and 1 base from J, with 12 bases between. Germline V gene lookup returns CDR1 SGHRS and CDR2 YFSETQ. CDR3 in DNA: TGCGCCAGCAGCTTTCGGGACACCGGGAACACTGAAGCTTTCTTT. Its protein is CASSFRDTGNTEAFF.

V usage is TRBV28 and J usage is TRBJ1-5, with D unresolved. The ends were cut back, 6 bases at V and 5 bases at J, with 11 bases in the middle. The CDR3 runs to 13 residues. CDR1 is MDHEN and CDR2 is SYDVKM in the germline V gene. The CDR3 reads CASRWTADQPQHF. CDR3 nucleotides: TGTGCCAGCAGGTGGACGGCAGATCAGCCCCAGCATTTT.

The chain couples TRBV30 to TRBJ1-4, with no clear D. This CDR3 is 18 amino acids long. Germline V lookup: CDR1 GTSNPN, CDR2 SVGIG (reference sequence). The ends were cut back, 1 base at V and 0 bases at J, with 18 bases in the middle. The chain's CDR3 is CAWSDWANEPATNEKLFF. CDR3 bases: TGTGCCTGGAGTGATTGGGCGAACGAACCCGCAACTAATGAAAAACTGTTTTTT.

This clone was counted a single time. The V and J genes are TRBV6-5 and TRBJ2-7; 8 bases agree with TRBD1. V shed 6 bases and J 6 bases; nucleotides not matched to a gene: 13. The CDR3 is made up of 15 amino acids. Germline V gives CDR1 MNHEY, CDR2 SVGAGI. The CDR3 DNA reads TGTGCCAGCAGACGACAGGGGTCGGGGACTTCCGAGCAGTACTTC. It translates to CASRRQGSGTSEQYF.

This clone has just one count. This chain connects TRBV7-2 to TRBJ1-1; D is possibly TRBD1 (5 bases). The germline V gene has CDR1 SGHTA and CDR2 FQGNSA. V lost 5 bases to trimming and J lost 0 bases, with 7 bases between them. The CDR3 has 13 amino acids. DNA of the CDR3: TGTGCCAGCAGCCGACAGTTGAACACTGAAGCTTTCTTT. Amino acid sequence: CASSRQLNTEAFF.

The genes are TRBV28 and TRBJ1-2; D is unclear. Germline loops: CDR1 MDHEN, CDR2 SYDVKM. Deletions cut 1 base from V and 7 bases from J, with 19 bases between. The CDR3 length is 16 residues. In DNA, the CDR3 is TGTGCCAGCAGTTTATCCCCGCGGGGAGCGAATGGTGGCTACACCTTC. Protein sequence: CASSLSPRGANGGYTF.

This chain uses TRBV28 with TRBJ2-7; tentative D call: TRBD2 (5 bases). V lost 6 bases, J lost 3 bases, and 15 bases lay in between. The length of the CDR3 is 14 residues. The germline CDR1 and CDR2 sequences are MDHEN and SYDVKM. CDR3 amino acids: CASSLPGLYYEQYF. CDR3 DNA: TGTGCCAGCAGCCTCCCCGGACTCTACTACGAGCAGTACTTC.

This chain joins TRBV19 and TRBJ1-2; a possible D gene is TRBD1 (5 bases). Per germline, CDR1 LNHDA and CDR2 SQIVND (reference sequence). This CDR3 comprises 15 residues. V was trimmed by 3 bases and J by 0 bases, leaving 11 bases between them. The CDR3 protein is CASSIVGVTNYGYTF. The CDR3 coding sequence is TGTGCCAGTAGTATCGTGGGGGTAACTAACTATGGCTACACCTTC.